The 27 T cell receptor beta chains below come from one sample, sequenced in a study of T cell repertoires in cytomegalovirus infection. TCRdb used MiXCR to reprocess the reads, holding one entry per CDR3 protein. The table has 230,000 or so distinct CDR3 sequences, about 15% seen once. Specimen: CD8+ T cells from PBMCs. The receptors derive from a human donor in good health (CMV status not recorded). Some clones in this sample may be carry-over from other donors' samples.

On this clonotype: This may stem from a read error, because a much larger clone lies one nucleotide away. The chain couples TRBV4-1 to TRBJ2-2, with D hard to call. Germline V gene data show CDR1 as MGHRA and CDR2 as YSYEKL. CDR3 length: 13 residues. The CDR3 DNA sequence: TGCGACAGCAGCCAAGTGAACACCGGGGAGCTGTTTTTT. This sequence encodes CDSSQVNTGELFF.

To note about this clonotype: This may be a read error, as it is one base from a much larger clone. The V call is TRBV7-3, the J call TRBJ2-3; D may be TRBD2 (5 bases). Germline CDR1 and CDR2: SGHTA and FQGTGA. The CDR3 totals 15 residues. CDR3 in amino acids: CAGSLKASSTDTQYF. In nucleotides, the CDR3 is TGTGCCGGCAGCTTAAAGGCTAGCAGCACAGATACGCAGTATTTT.

The chain recombines TRBV6-8 with TRBJ1-3; 9 nucleotides line up with TRBD1. CDR3 size: 18 residues. V lost 0 bases to trimming and J lost 0 bases; unmatched junction nucleotides: 6. Germline V gene data show CDR1 as MNHGY and CDR2 as SAAAGT. The CDR3 loop is CASSYSRDRAHSGNTIYF. The CDR3 DNA sequence: TGTGCCAGCAGTTACTCCCGGGACAGGGCCCACTCTGGAAACACCATATATTTT.

The V and J genes are TRBV5-1 and TRBJ2-2; D is unresolved. Per germline, CDR1 SGHRS and CDR2 YFSETQ. V was pared by 0 bases and J by 1 base, with 7 bases between. The CDR3 consists of 15 residues. CDR3: CASSLAHQNTGELFF. The CDR3, as DNA: TGCGCCAGCAGCTTGGCACACCAGAACACCGGGGAGCTGTTTTTT.

The chain has TRBV5-1 and TRBJ1-1; a weak D match, TRBD1 (6 bases). The CDR3 loop spans 15 amino acids. Germline assignment: CDR1 SGHRS and CDR2 YFSETQ. Deletions cut 2 bases from V and 3 bases from J, with 14 bases between. The CDR3 loop is CASSFPGGQDTEAFF. In DNA, the CDR3 is TGCGCCAGCAGCTTCCCCGGGGGGCAGGACACTGAAGCTTTCTTT.

This clonotype was observed at least ten times. The rearrangement joins TRBV7-6 to TRBJ2-7, with D maybe TRBD1 (5 bases). V lost 5 bases and J 1 base, leaving 9 bases between the germline ends. Germline CDR1 is SGHVS and CDR2 is FNYEAQ. CDR3 length equals 13 residues. This CDR3 reads CASSTQASYEQYF. CDR3 nucleotide sequence: TGTGCCAGCAGCACACAGGCTTCCTACGAGCAGTACTTC.

The chain recombines TRBV28 with TRBJ2-2; D remains unclear. This CDR3 comprises 13 residues. The germline V gene has CDR1 MDHEN and CDR2 SYDVKM. The V end lost 2 bases, the J end lost 6 bases, and 7 bases lay between the germline ends. CDR3 nucleotides: TGTGCCAGCAGTTTAAATTTCGCCGGGGAGCTGTTTTTT. As protein: CASSLNFAGELFF.

This clonotype has at least ten counts. V gene TRBV7-6 combines with J gene TRBJ2-5; the match to TRBD2 covers 10 bases. The CDR3 spans 14 residues. Germline-derived CDR1 and CDR2 are SGHVS and FNYEAQ. V shed 5 bases and J 8 bases; nucleotides not matched to a gene: 8. The CDR3 spells CASSQERGGPTQYF. DNA for the CDR3: TGTGCCAGCAGCCAGGAGCGGGGGGGCCCTACCCAGTACTTC.

J is TRBJ2-7 and V is TRBV28; D is undetermined. V lost 6 bases and J 2 bases, leaving 14 bases between the germline ends. This CDR3 is 14 amino acids long. Per the germline V gene, CDR1 is MDHEN and CDR2 is SYDVKM. The CDR3 here is CASSIKRTPYEQYF. In nucleotides, the CDR3 is TGTGCCAGCAGCATCAAACGGACCCCCTACGAGCAGTACTTC. Complete variable domain (other parts from reference TRBV28 and TRBJ2-7): DVKVTQSSRYLVKRTGEKVFLECVQDMDHENMFWYRQDPGLGLRLIYFSYDVKMKEKGDIPEGYSVSREKKERFSLILESASTNQTSMYLCASSIKRTPYEQYFGPGTRLTVT.

This sequence joins TRBV24-1 and TRBJ2-3; D perhaps matches TRBD2 (6 bases). Per germline, CDR1 KGHDR and CDR2 SFDVKD. V was cut by 2 bases and J by 5 bases, with 10 bases left in between. This CDR3 contains 14 residues. CDR3 nucleotide sequence: TGTGCCACCAGTGATTGGGGGGACGGAGATACGCAGTATTTT. Translation gives CATSDWGDGDTQYF.

V and J are TRBV4-1 and TRBJ2-3, with 9 bases matching TRBD2. Germline V gene lookup returns CDR1 MGHRA and CDR2 YSYEKL. The CDR3 is 15 residues long. Trimming took 1 base from V and 5 from J; bases not matched to a gene: 4. CDR3 protein: CASSQGDSGGDTQYF. DNA of the CDR3: TGCGCCAGCAGCCAAGGGGATAGCGGGGGAGATACGCAGTATTTT.

Notes on this clonotype: Given a much more abundant clone one base away, this may be a read error. The V gene is TRBV7-8, the J gene TRBJ1-1; D uncertain. The V end lost 8 bases, the J end lost 0 bases, and 7 bases lay between the germline ends. The CDR3 has 12 amino acids. Germline assignment: CDR1 SGHVS and CDR2 FQNEAQ. Here the CDR3 DNA reads TGTGCCAGCTGTTACATGAACACTGAAGCTTTCTTT. The encoded protein is CASCYMNTEAFF.

This clonotype was seen only a few times. The chain combines TRBV7-9 with TRBJ1-1; D might be TRBD1 (5 bases). Germline values: CDR1 SEHNR, CDR2 FQNEAQ (reference sequence). This CDR3 spans 17 amino acids. V lost 5 bases and J lost 4, with 23 bases in between. CDR3 sequence: CASSAPLERGRGTEAFF. CDR3 bases: TGTGCCAGCAGCGCGCCTTTAGAGCGGGGACGTGGCACTGAAGCTTTCTTT.

The gene calls are TRBV6-2 or TRBV6-3 and TRBJ2-3; D remains ambiguous. The V gene's germline CDR1 is MNHEY and CDR2 SVGEGT. CDR3 length: 14 amino acids. V was pared by 2 bases and J by 4 bases, with 10 bases between. CDR3 residues: CASSYVLDPDTQYF. In nucleotides, the CDR3 is TGTGCCAGCAGTTACGTGCTAGACCCAGATACGCAGTATTTT.

This sequence joins TRBV24-1 and TRBJ2-1; 10 bases match TRBD1. Germline values: CDR1 KGHDR, CDR2 SFDVKD. The CDR3 spans 15 residues. J was trimmed by 7 bases and V by 9 bases; bases with no gene match: 11. The CDR3 coding sequence is TGTGCCACCTCAAAGGGGACAGGGGTTAGGAATGAGCAGTTCTTC. It translates to CATSKGTGVRNEQFF.

This chain joins TRBV7-8 and TRBJ2-3; the D gene is possibly TRBD2 (7 bases). V was shortened by 1 base and J by 7 bases, with 15 bases between the two germline ends. Germline V CDR1 and CDR2: SGHVS, FQNEAQ. This CDR3 region has 15 residues. This CDR3 reads CASSLEEGGPNTQYF. The CDR3 nucleotides are TGTGCCAGCAGCTTAGAGGAGGGGGGGCCTAATACGCAGTATTTT.

This rearrangement joins TRBV4-1 to TRBJ2-5, with 8 nucleotides matching TRBD2. With V trimmed by 4 bases and J by 3 bases, 7 bases remained unmatched. This CDR3 has 15 amino acids. CDR1 is MGHRA, CDR2 YSYEKL, per germline. The CDR3 reads CASSLLLAAKETQYF. CDR3 nucleotides: TGCGCCAGCAGCCTCCTACTAGCGGCTAAAGAGACCCAGTACTTC.

The chain is built from TRBV6-1 and TRBJ2-1; D is ambiguous. Trimming shortened V by 7 bases and J by 6 bases, and 7 bases separated the two germline ends. The CDR3 loop spans 11 amino acids. CDR1 is MNHNS and CDR2 is SASEGT in the germline V gene. As DNA, the CDR3 is TGTGCCAGCACTTGGGCCAATGAGCAGTTCTTC. This translates into CASTWANEQFF.

V gene TRBV28 combines with J gene TRBJ1-2, with 7 bases matching TRBD1. This CDR3 spans 15 amino acids. With V trimmed by 5 bases and J by 4 bases, 10 bases remained unmatched. Germline V gene sequence: CDR1 MDHEN, CDR2 SYDVKM. CDR3 in amino acids: CASSLQGGAGYGYTF. CDR3 nucleotides: TGTGCCAGCAGTCTCCAGGGGGGCGCAGGCTATGGCTACACCTTC.

V and J are TRBV5-6 and TRBJ2-7, with D unclear. There are 13 residues in the CDR3. The V end lost 0 bases, the J end lost 6 bases, and 10 bases lay between the germline ends. The germline CDR1 and CDR2 sequences are SGHDT and YYEEEE. As DNA, the CDR3 is TGTGCCAGCAGCTTGGCGGCACCTGGCGAGCAGTACTTC. Protein sequence: CASSLAAPGEQYF.

This clonotype was observed at least ten times. The genes are TRBV28 and TRBJ1-1; the D gene is possibly TRBD1 (6 bases). Trimming took 8 bases from V and 3 from J, leaving 19 bases between them. The V gene's germline CDR1 is MDHEN and CDR2 SYDVKM. This CDR3 has 15 amino acids. CDR3 coding DNA: TGTGCCAGCCTCCGAGAACAGGGATGGGACACTGAAGCTTTCTTT. Translation: CASLREQGWDTEAFF.

V is TRBV13 and J is TRBJ2-3; D gene unclear. The CDR3 is 13 residues long. Germline CDR1 is PRHDT and CDR2 is FYEKMQ (reference sequence). Trimming removed 5 bases from V and 3 bases from J, with 9 bases in between. The CDR3 loop reads CASSPRRTDTQYF. For the CDR3, the DNA is TGTGCCAGCAGCCCCCGACGGACAGATACGCAGTATTTT.

A remark on this clonotype: It may be a read error: a sequence one base away is much more abundant. This chain links TRBV28 with TRBJ1-5; D gene uncertain. The germline V and J ends were trimmed by 2 bases and 5 bases, with 13 bases remaining between them. The CDR3 is made up of 15 amino acids. Germline CDR1 and CDR2: MDHEN and SYDVKM. Here the CDR3 DNA reads TGTGCCAGCAGTTTAGTTCTCTCGCAACATCAGCCCCAGCATTTT. Amino acids: CASSLVLSQHQPQHF.

The J gene is TRBJ2-1, the V gene TRBV5-1, with 14 nucleotides matching TRBD2. The CDR3 has 18 amino acids. Per germline, CDR1 SGHRS and CDR2 YFSETQ. With 4 bases clipped from V and 2 bases from J, the junction kept 8 bases outside the gene matches. The chain's CDR3 is CASSEGLAGGATYNEQFF. The DNA for the CDR3 is TGCGCCAGCAGCGAAGGACTAGCGGGGGGCGCCACCTACAATGAGCAGTTCTTC.

This clonotype was recorded a few times. The chain has TRBV20-1 and TRBJ2-7; 8 nucleotides match TRBD2. J gave up 0 bases and V 4 bases, and 5 bases lay outside the gene matches. Germline V gene sequence: CDR1 DFQATT, CDR2 SNEGSKA (reference sequence). This CDR3 spans 14 amino acids. This CDR3 reads CSATGGSDSYEQYF. For the CDR3, the DNA is TGCAGTGCTACGGGAGGGTCCGACTCCTACGAGCAGTACTTC.

This clonotype came up many times. The chain links TRBV7-2 to TRBJ2-3, with D unclear. Trimming stripped 2 bases from V and 5 bases from J, with 2 bases between. The CDR3 covers 11 residues. Germline V gene lookup returns CDR1 SGHTA and CDR2 FQGNSA. In DNA form, the CDR3 reads TGTGCCAGCAGCTTATTAGATACGCAGTATTTT. It yields the protein CASSLLDTQYF.

This clonotype was observed a handful of times. V is TRBV19 and J is TRBJ2-1; 10 nucleotides agree with TRBD1. Looked up from germline, CDR1 is LNHDA and CDR2 is SQIVND (reference sequence). The V gene end was trimmed by 6 bases and the J gene end by 8 bases; junction bases not matched to a gene: 10. The CDR3 extends over 15 amino acids. Here the CDR3 reads CASRQDRGASYEQFF. For the CDR3, the DNA is TGTGCCAGTAGACAGGACAGGGGGGCCTCCTATGAGCAGTTCTTC.